The sequence of this TCR beta chain was determined in a study of monozygotic twins with inflammatory bowel disease. General observations from the study: Cells of different T cell subtypes could not be told apart. A single strong IBD-associated signal or clonotype was not supported by the findings.

Germline V gene sequence: CDR1 SEHNR, CDR2 FQNEAQ (reference sequence). The CDR3 consists of 15 residues. Two nested PCRs, of about 16 and 10 cycles, processed TCRalpha and TCRbeta cDNA. TCRdb processed the 5' RACE reads again and assigns one entry to each CDR3 protein, with no DNA. The sample has approximately 100,000 distinct CDR3 sequences. With respect to this clonotype: The antigen is not known.

This receptor was taken from a human donor with ulcerative colitis or Crohn's disease, or a healthy co-twin of an affected twin (not recorded which). The genes are TRBV7-9 and TRBJ2-3; TCRdb indicates TRBD2, and absent DNA this call remains unverified. The material sequenced was blood. CDR3 sequence: CASSLVAGGSDTQYF.